This record concerns one T cell receptor beta chain sequence. Its recognized antigen is unknown. Per-nucleotide qualities are absent, and no much larger clonotype sits a single base away. Libraries were prepared through the immunoSEQ multiplex PCR assay. This immuneACCESS table, as held by TCRdb, lists in-frame sequences with V and J called but not all clones. Of the missing ones, under half trace to an unresolved V gene in checked studies; the others have no known cause. Here the sample has approximately 52,000 clones; approximately 92% occur a single time. The top ten clonotypes cover less than 0.25% of the sample. The sample belongs to a study of T cell changes during pregnancy in multiple sclerosis (dated by TCRdb to about 2019). In terms of the full investigation: The study examined how the T cell repertoire changed over the course of pregnancy in women with multiple sclerosis.

Spanning cysteine to phenylalanine, the CDR3 consists of 14 amino acids. CDR3 DNA is the only sequence kept; it has 42 bases, read in frame from the first base. The junction shows trimming of 0 bases on V and 0 bases on J, plus 6 bases between the germline ends. CDR1 and CDR2, looked up from the germline V gene, are SGHRS and YFSETQ. The rearranged chain carries TRBV5-1 and TRBJ1-1; confidence is insufficient to name the D gene. The receptor was derived from a female donor with multiple sclerosis, enrolled in a pregnancy study. This sample comprised CD4+ T cells from peripheral blood mononuclear cells, obtained in the third trimester of pregnancy. The CDR3 here reads CASSLGGLNTEAFF. The DNA is as follows: TGCGCCAGCAGCTTGGGAGGGCTGAACACTGAAGCTTTCTTT. The entire variable domain, with the stretches around the CDR3 drawn from the reference TRBV5-1 and TRBJ1-1 proteins, is KAGVTQTPRYLIKTRGQQVTLSCSPISGHRSVSWYQQTPGQGLQFLFEYFSETQRNKGNFPGRFSGRQFSNSRSEMNVSTLELGDSALYLCASSLGGLNTEAFFGQGTRLTVV.